This T cell receptor (beta chain) appears in the sequencing data of a study of cytomegalovirus exposure and HLA in healthy donors (dated by TCRdb to 2016 to 2017). For context, the study as a whole: An earlier analysis of some 620 of the donors reported 276 Gb of sequence data and 117 million unique TCR beta sequences obtained from 150 million to 200 million T cells. An early release covering just under 650 HLA-typed donors comprised approximately 300 gigabases of sequencing data and 85 million or so unique TCR sequences. Of the 398 genotyped donors, 81% were placed in the genetic ancestry cluster associated with self-reported Caucasian donors. The aim of the study was to test whether cataloging public T cell receptors could identify signatures of past pathogen exposure. The T cell repertoires of 550 to 850 subjects were profiled by immunosequencing and related to cytomegalovirus serostatus. In addition to the first cohort of 666 subjects, a separate validation cohort of 130 or so different subjects was used. High-throughput TCR immunosequencing, statistical association of individual TCRs with disease status, and machine learning were combined to predict cytomegalovirus infection status. A later analysis re-analyzed previously published TCR beta repertoires from 650 to 800 donors and added high-resolution HLA genotyping to study TCR occurrence patterns. The later analysis used no new phenotypic data to find candidate immune exposures, relying instead on TCR beta sequences and their occurrence across donors. An earlier analysis of approximately 500 of the donors applied high-throughput TCR beta sequencing to assess whether each TCR beta V gene segment acted as functional or pseudogenic. Donor age, sex, ethnicity and CMV serostatus were compiled alongside the repertoire data. A later genetic analysis took genome-wide SNP genotypes for about 55% of the 666 donors and used that subset as a discovery cohort. All discovery cohort repertoires had been generated using a single sequencing platform. HLA typing covered class I and class II loci at four-digit resolution. The number of donors typed differed by locus, with about 620-630 for A, B, C, DRB1 and DQB1, around 500 for DQA1, 600 to 610 for DPA1, and approximately 470 for DPB1. Roughly 5 DR-DQ haplotypes were handled as single units for association and clustering, since linkage in the cohort was strong. Among about 400 genotyped donors of the cohort, an average of around 240,000 unique TCR beta nucleotide sequences was sequenced per donor, of which about 18% were non-productive. What the research found in general, with its limitations: When HLA alleles, especially DR and DQ, strongly co-occurred, TCR associations were difficult to assign to individual alleles. A later analysis found that HLA-associated TCR beta chains were more clonally expanded and had lower generation probabilities than equally common non-associated chains. A later analysis reported that several top co-occurrence clusters appeared linked to parvovirus B19, influenza, CMV and Epstein-Barr virus. Some IMGT-functional V segments, including TRBV6-2 and TRBV6-3, could not be distinguished by the 87-base-pair reads and were therefore excluded. Over 15 rarely observed V segments, including chromosome 9 orphons, were excluded from the earlier analysis of several hundred of the donors because counts were too low. Linkage disequilibrium might explain the correlated functional status among segregating V segments, but an unknown experimental factor could not be excluded. A group of highly shared sequence variants was considered likely to be a technical artifact of the sequencing pipeline. In a later genetic analysis, a missense DCLRE1C variant was associated with V-gene and J-gene trimming of TCR beta chains, and the association was replicated in an independent cohort. The study listed 164 TCR beta chains as associated with cytomegalovirus. A further reported finding was that TCR beta sequences accurately predicted the HLA-A and HLA-B alleles for most subjects in the first cohort. It was suggested by the authors that the approach could potentially be generalized to other disease states and immunological phenotypes. In vitro tests confirmed that a few of the cytomegalovirus-associated TCR beta chains recognize cytomegalovirus antigens. The presence/absence analyses assumed that sequencing depth was roughly uniform across donors, and that assumption may not be true. For the cohort, immune exposure information was limited to CMV serostatus. In a later analysis, TCR association rates were found to vary across HLA loci, with the most associated TCRs seen for DRB1 alleles and the fewest for HLA-C alleles. According to a later analysis, most CMV-associated TCR beta chains appeared to be HLA-restricted, and the HLA associations seemed to be driven largely by CMV exposure. Most TCR sequences were observed very rarely across donors, whereas some public TCRs were present in many individuals. Because some donors lacked HLA typing at each locus, the association tests relied only on the typed subset. In an earlier analysis of 500 to 650 of the donors, most TCR beta V segments appeared in productive rearrangements about 87% or about 30% of the time, broadly matching IMGT annotations. In a later analysis, over 15,000 TCR beta sequences were associated with specific HLA alleles at a false discovery rate of 0.05. The classifier was reported to diagnose cytomegalovirus status with high specificity and sensitivity in both the original cohort and the validation cohort. Only TCR beta chains were sequenced in this cohort, and the absence of alpha or paired-chain data limited detectable features. In a later genetic analysis, fewer N-insertions in productive TCRs were reported among donors in an Asian-associated ancestry cluster than the approximately 710-donor mean.

The protocol used for the library was the immunoSEQ multiplex PCR assay. For the multiplex PCR, a mixture combining 60 forward primers for TCR Vbeta segments and 13 reverse primers for TCR Jbeta segments was used. A multiplex PCR assay on genomic DNA amplified the CDR3 region of rearranged TCR beta genes. Amplified TCR beta libraries were sequenced as 87-base-pair reads on the Illumina HiSeq System. The authors' pipeline ran thus. Across the 700 or so repertoires, a later analysis counted approximately 83 million unique TCR beta chains, around 11 million of which were shared by at least two donors. Raw reads were error-corrected and collapsed into unique sequences by a nearest-neighbor algorithm in which closely related sequences were merged to remove PCR and sequencing errors. To assign V, D and J gene segments, CDR3 sequences were aligned to IMGT reference sequences. For a sequence to be retained, a match of at least six nucleotides was required to both a V gene segment and a J gene segment. A rearrangement was called productive if the CDR3 had no stop codons and remained in frame with V and J, and every other rearrangement was called non-productive. CDR3 was defined according to IMGT convention as the region running from the second conserved V-encoded cysteine to the conserved J-encoded phenylalanine. The earlier analysis of about 530 of the donors excluded any sequence lacking an unambiguous match to a single V gene segment. An earlier analysis of 587 of the donors called V segments functional above 56.7% productive rearrangements and segregating when the between-donor standard deviation exceeded 5%. A statistical classification framework was built for diagnosing cytomegalovirus status from the catalog of TCR beta chain sequences. A later analysis assigned V and J genes by comparing TCR nucleotide sequences with IMGT/GENE-DB human TR gene sequences. The TCRdist pipeline was used in a later analysis to assign CDR3 sequences and most-parsimonious VDJ recombination scenarios. In a later analysis, every TCR beta chain was defined by the combination of its CDR3 amino acid sequence and its V-gene family, and reads without a unique V-gene family were dropped. In a later analysis, 500 to 650 highly shared, low-generation-probability nucleotide sequences were removed to address suspected cross-contamination and a sequencing artifact. In a later analysis, a clonal expansion index was calculated for each public chain from normalized within-repertoire ranks of inferred template counts. In a later analysis, generation probabilities were computed using a VDJ recombination model fitted to out-of-frame rearrangements, and the results were checked against IGoR. Hypergeometric tests were used in a later analysis to score TCR-TCR, TCR-HLA and TCR-CMV co-occurrence, with a repertoire-size bias correction applied to the TCR pairs. In a later analysis, false discovery rates were estimated by permuting HLA or CMV assignments 20 times. In a later analysis, co-occurring TCRs were grouped with DBSCAN, and TCRdist sequence similarity was added when clustering was performed within HLA-allele-positive subsets. For co-occurrence clustering, repertoires with fewer than 30,000 or more than 120,000 public chains were excluded, along with 5 or 6 repertoires with anomalous nucleotide sharing. Held by TCRdb, this immuneACCESS table contains in-frame sequences only and omits some clones. Under half of the omission traces to an unresolved V gene where checked; the cause of the rest is unknown. V, J and clone size are taken as reported in that table, and D and trimming were inferred from the DNA itself. Present in this sample are some 200,000 clones, just over 75% of which were seen just once. 0.63% of the sample is held by the ten biggest clonotypes.

The cohort consisted of hundreds of healthy bone marrow donors. Cohort members were all nominally healthy when sampled, although unrecorded immune exposures were likely present. The donor tested CMV seronegative, placing the donor among the 350 or so seronegative members of the cohort. A peripheral blood sample was provided by each donor, and peripheral blood mononuclear cells were used for TCR beta sequencing. Genomic DNA extraction from the blood cell samples was performed with the Qiagen DNeasy Blood Extraction Kit. Per the germline V gene, SNHLY is the CDR1 and FYNNEI is the CDR2. From its cysteine to its phenylalanine, the CDR3 spans 15 amino acids. CDR3 DNA only is kept here, 45 bases in frame from base 1. V trim: 6 bases; J trim: 2 bases; unmatched bases: 6. In the case of this clone: It lacks a known antigen. Base-call qualities are not available, and no considerably larger clone is one nucleotide away.

The sequencing sample was made of PBMCs. This clonotype was sampled from a man between 18 and 29 years old in good health and CMV-seronegative. Rearrangement joined TRBV2 to TRBJ2-2, with 7 middle bases fitting TRBD1. Read as DNA, the sequence is TGTGCCAGCAGCCCCGGGACAGCTAACACCGGGGAGCTGTTTTTT. This is translated as CASSPGTANTGELFF.